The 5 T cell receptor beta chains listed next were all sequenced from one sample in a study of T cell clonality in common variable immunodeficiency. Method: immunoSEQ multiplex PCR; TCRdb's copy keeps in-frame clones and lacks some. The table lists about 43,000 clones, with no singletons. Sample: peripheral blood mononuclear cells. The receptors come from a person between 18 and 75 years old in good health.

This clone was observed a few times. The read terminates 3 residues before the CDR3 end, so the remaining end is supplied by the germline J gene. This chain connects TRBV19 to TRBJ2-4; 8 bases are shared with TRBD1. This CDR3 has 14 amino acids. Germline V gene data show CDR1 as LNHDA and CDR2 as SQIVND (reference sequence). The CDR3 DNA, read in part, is TGTGCCAGTGGGCAGGGGGCGCGACACTATGGT. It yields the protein CASGQGARHYG. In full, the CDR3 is CASGQGARHYGQYF.

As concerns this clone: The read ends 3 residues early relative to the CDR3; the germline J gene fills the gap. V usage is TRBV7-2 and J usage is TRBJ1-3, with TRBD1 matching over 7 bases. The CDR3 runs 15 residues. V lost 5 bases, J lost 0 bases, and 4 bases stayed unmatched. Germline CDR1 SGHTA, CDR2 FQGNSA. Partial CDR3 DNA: TGTGCCAGCAGCCCCGACAGGGTCTCTGGAAACACC. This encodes CASSPDRVSGNT. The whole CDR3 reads CASSPDRVSGNTIYF.

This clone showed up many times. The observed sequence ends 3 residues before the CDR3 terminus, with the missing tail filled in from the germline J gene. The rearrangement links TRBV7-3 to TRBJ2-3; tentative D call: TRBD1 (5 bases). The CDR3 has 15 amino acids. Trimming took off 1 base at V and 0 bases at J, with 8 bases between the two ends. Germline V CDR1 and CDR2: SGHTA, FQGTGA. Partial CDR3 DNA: TGTGCCAGCAGCTTAAGGTCAGGGAGCACAGATACG. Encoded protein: CASSLRSGSTDT. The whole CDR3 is CASSLRSGSTDTQYF.

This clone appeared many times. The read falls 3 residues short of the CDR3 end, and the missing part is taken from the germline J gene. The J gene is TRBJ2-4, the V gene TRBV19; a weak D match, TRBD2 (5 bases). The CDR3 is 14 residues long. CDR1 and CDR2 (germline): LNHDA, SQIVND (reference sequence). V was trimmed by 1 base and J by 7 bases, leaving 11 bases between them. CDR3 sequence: CASSIATSGNIQYF. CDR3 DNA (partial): TGTGCCAGTAGTATAGCCACCTCGGGGAACATT. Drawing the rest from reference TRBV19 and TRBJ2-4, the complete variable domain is DGGITQSPKYLFRKEGQNVTLSCEQNLNHDAMYWYRQDPGQGLRLIYYSQIVNDFQKGDIAEGYSVSREKKESFPLTVTSAQKNPTAFYLCASSIATSGNIQYFGAGTRLSVL.

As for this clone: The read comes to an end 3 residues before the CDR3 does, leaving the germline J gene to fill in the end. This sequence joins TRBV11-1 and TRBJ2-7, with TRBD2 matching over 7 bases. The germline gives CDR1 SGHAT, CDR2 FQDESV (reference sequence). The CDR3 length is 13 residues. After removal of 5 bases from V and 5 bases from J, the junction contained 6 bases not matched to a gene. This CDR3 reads CASSVGLNHEQYF. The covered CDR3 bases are TGTGCCAGCAGCGTGGGACTAAACCACGAG.